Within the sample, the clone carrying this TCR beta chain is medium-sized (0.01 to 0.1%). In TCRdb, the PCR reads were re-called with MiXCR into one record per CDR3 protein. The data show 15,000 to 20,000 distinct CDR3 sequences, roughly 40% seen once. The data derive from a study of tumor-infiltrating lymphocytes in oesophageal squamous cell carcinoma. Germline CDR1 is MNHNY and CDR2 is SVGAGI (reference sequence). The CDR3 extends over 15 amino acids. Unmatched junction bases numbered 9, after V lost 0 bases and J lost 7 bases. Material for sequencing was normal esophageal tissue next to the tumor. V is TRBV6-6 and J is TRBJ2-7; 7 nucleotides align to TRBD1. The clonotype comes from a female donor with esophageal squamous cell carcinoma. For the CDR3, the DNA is TGTGCCAGCAGTTACTCGTCCGAGGGGGCGCGGGAGCAGTACTTC. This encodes CASSYSSEGAREQYF.